This T cell receptor beta chain comes out of a study of cytomegalovirus exposure and HLA in healthy donors. While the first cohort had hundreds of subjects, the donors belonged to the separate validation cohort of 100 to 150 subjects. The V and J ends lost 0 bases and 5 bases, in that order; junction bases with no gene match: 7. This CDR3 has 15 residues. Per germline, CDR1 SGHDT and CDR2 YYEEEE. The data were produced by immunoSEQ multiplex PCR, yet TCRdb's version contains in-frame clones alone and is incomplete. The repertoire holds 130,000 to 150,000 clones, with 70% to 90% as singletons. Study results and limitations: Reportedly, diagnosis of cytomegalovirus status by the classifier showed high specificity and sensitivity. According to the study, around 150 TCR beta chains were cytomegalovirus-associated. Usually a TCR sequence was rare, but some public TCRs were found in many donors.

About this clone itself: Its specificity is unknown.

The TCR originated in a woman between 18 and 29 years old in good health and CMV-seropositive. The sequenced sample was PBMCs. The chain carries TRBV5-6 and TRBJ1-2; 7 bases map to TRBD1. This CDR3 is CASSLVGGDYYGYTF. The DNA of the CDR3 is TGTGCCAGCAGCTTGGTAGGGGGCGATTATTATGGCTACACCTTC.